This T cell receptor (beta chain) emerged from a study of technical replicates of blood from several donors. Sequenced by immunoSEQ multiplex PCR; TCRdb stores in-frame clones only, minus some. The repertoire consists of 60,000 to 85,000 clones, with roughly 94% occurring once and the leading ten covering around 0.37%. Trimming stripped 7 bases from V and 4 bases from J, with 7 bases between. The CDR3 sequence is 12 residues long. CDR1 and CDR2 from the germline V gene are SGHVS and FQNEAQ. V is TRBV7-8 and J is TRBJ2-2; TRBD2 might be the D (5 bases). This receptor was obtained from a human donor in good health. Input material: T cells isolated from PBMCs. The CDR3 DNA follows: TGTGCCAGCATACTAGGCACCGGGGAGCTGTTTTTT. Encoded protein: CASILGTGELFF.